These T cell receptor beta chains were read from a single sample in a study of T-cell reconstitution after alpha-beta-depleted transplantation in children. A single record per CDR3 protein comes from TCRdb applying MiXCR to the PCR reads. Of more than 400,000 distinct CDR3 sequences detected, around 46% appear once; the ten largest clones hold approximately 25%. Here the sequenced sample was PBMCs, taken before TCRalphabeta/CD19-depleted stem cell transplant. All receptors derive from a girl aged 2 to 10 with aplastic anemia, due to receive a stem cell transplant. Both conserved end residues are part of each CDR3. A D gene is named only where the DNA matches it firmly. Some rows have no size entry. The others give once, few or many, or a class for an expanded clone.

CDR3nt	CDR3aa	j_gene	abundance	d_gene	v_gene
TGCAGCGTTGAAGATAACCGGAATGAGCAGTTCTTC	CSVEDNRNEQFF	TRBJ2-1	few	NA	TRBV29-1
TGTGCCAGCAGCAGCGGGGGGAACTACAATGAGCAGTTCTTC	CASSSGGNYNEQFF	TRBJ2-1	NA	TRBD2	TRBV28
TGTGCCAGCAGGGCTAGGGGAACTAGGTACAATGAGCAGTTCTTC	CASRARGTRYNEQFF	TRBJ2-1	NA	NA	TRBV28
TGTGCCATCAGTGAGGGACAGGCCTACGAGCAGTACTTC	CAISEGQAYEQYF	TRBJ2-7	NA	TRBD1	TRBV10-3
TGTGCCAGCAGCCGGGGACAGGGCTCCACCGGGGAGCTGTTTTTT	CASSRGQGSTGELFF	TRBJ2-2	many	TRBD1	TRBV7-9
TGTGCCAGCAGTTTAGCGATTTACGGGATACAGGAGACCCAGTACTTC	CASSLAIYGIQETQYF	TRBJ2-5	few	NA	TRBV12-3/TRBV12-4
TGTGCCAGCAGCCCCCGGGACTACGAGCAGTACTTC	CASSPRDYEQYF	TRBJ2-7	many	NA	TRBV3-1
TGTGCCAGCAGCTCCGACAGGGGTAGTGAAAAACTGTTTTTT	CASSSDRGSEKLFF	TRBJ1-4	NA	TRBD1	TRBV7-2
TGTGCGACGAGGACAGCGAACACCGGGGAGCTGTTTTTT	CATRTANTGELFF	TRBJ2-2	many	NA	TRBV12-3/TRBV12-4
TGTGCCAGCTGTTTGAGGAGACTAGCGGGAGGGGGGCCCACAGATACGCAGTATTTT	CASCLRRLAGGGPTDTQYF	TRBJ2-3	few	TRBD2	TRBV3-1
TGTGCCAGCAGCCCTCTACTAGCGGACAATGAGCAGTTCTTC	CASSPLLADNEQFF	TRBJ2-1	NA	TRBD2	TRBV27
TGTGCCAGCAGCGATACAGGGGGCGAGCAGTACTTC	CASSDTGGEQYF	TRBJ2-7	NA	TRBD1	TRBV7-9
TGTGCCAGCAGCTTGGTCCAGCGACCGAACACCGGGGAGCTGTTTTTT	CASSLVQRPNTGELFF	TRBJ2-2	many	NA	TRBV27
TGTGCCAGCAGGACTAGCGGGAGGGGGGGGACTACAGATACGCAGTATTTT	CASRTSGRGGTTDTQYF	TRBJ2-3	NA	TRBD2	TRBV28
TGTGCCAGCAGTTATCTTATGACAGGACTTCACAATGAGCAGTTCTTC	CASSYLMTGLHNEQFF	TRBJ2-1	NA	NA	TRBV6-4
TGCGCCAGCAGCTTGATAAACCCAGATACGCAGTATTTT	CASSLINPDTQYF	TRBJ2-3	many	NA	TRBV5-1
TGCGCCAGCAGTCAACGGACTAGCGGAGGCACAGATACGCAGTATTTT	CASSQRTSGGTDTQYF	TRBJ2-3	many	TRBD2	TRBV10-2
TGTGCCAGCAGCTTAGCAACAGGGCCAAGAGAGACCCAGTACTTC	CASSLATGPRETQYF	TRBJ2-5	few	NA	TRBV11-2
TGCGCCAGCAGCCTGGGACAGGCCACAGATACGCAGTATTTT	CASSLGQATDTQYF	TRBJ2-3	NA	TRBD1	TRBV5-1
TGTGCCAGCAGTTTTAGGGAGTGGGAGACCCAGTACTTC	CASSFREWETQYF	TRBJ2-5	few	NA	TRBV28
TGCAGTGCTAGGCCCAGGGGGCGCCTGCCAGATACGCAGTATTTT	CSARPRGRLPDTQYF	TRBJ2-3	NA	TRBD1	TRBV20-1
TGTGCCAGCAGAGCGGCAGGGAGGGCGTCCTACAATGAGCAGTTCTTC	CASRAAGRASYNEQFF	TRBJ2-1	once	TRBD2	TRBV7-6
TGTGCCAGCAGTCCCCCCGGGACTAGCGGGAGCAATGAGCAGTTCTTC	CASSPPGTSGSNEQFF	TRBJ2-1	NA	TRBD2	TRBV12-3/TRBV12-4
TGTGCCACCAGCAGGTACATGGGGACAGGGGATCAGCCCCAGCATTTT	CATSRYMGTGDQPQHF	TRBJ1-5	NA	TRBD1	TRBV15
TGTGCCAGCAGCTTAACGTCGGGTCGGACCCAGTACTTC	CASSLTSGRTQYF	TRBJ2-5	few	NA	TRBV7-3
TGTGCCAGCAGACAGTCCCAGAACACCGGGGAGCTGTTTTTT	CASRQSQNTGELFF	TRBJ2-2	many	NA	TRBV2
TGTGCCTGGAGTCGCCCTACTAAAGAGCCAGATACGCAGTATTTT	CAWSRPTKEPDTQYF	TRBJ2-3	NA	NA	TRBV30
TGTGCCAGCAGCCCCCTCCCCCGCCGACTAGCGGGAGGGGCGAACACCGGGGAGCTGTTTTTT	CASSPLPRRLAGGANTGELFF	TRBJ2-2	NA	TRBD2	TRBV11-2
TGTGCCAGCAGTCCCGACAGATTGGGCAATCAGCCCCAGCATTTT	CASSPDRLGNQPQHF	TRBJ1-5	few	NA	TRBV2
TGTGCCAGCGTTAGCCCGGGACAGGGGACGAAAAAACTGTTTTTT	CASVSPGQGTKKLFF	TRBJ1-4	NA	TRBD1	TRBV2
TGCAGTGCTAGTCCCCGGGTCTACGAGCAGTACTTC	CSASPRVYEQYF	TRBJ2-7	few	NA	TRBV20-1
TGCAGTGCTAGAGATACGGGAGTGCAAGAGACCCAGTACTTC	CSARDTGVQETQYF	TRBJ2-5	NA	NA	TRBV20-1
TGTGCCAGCAGTGCCCGAGTAATGACAGCGGGGGCCACAGATACGCAGTATTTT	CASSARVMTAGATDTQYF	TRBJ2-3	NA	TRBD2	TRBV27
TGTGCCAGCAGCGTTCGGCCTAGCGGGATCTCCTACGAGCAGTACTTC	CASSVRPSGISYEQYF	TRBJ2-7	NA	TRBD2	TRBV7-9
TGTGCCAGCAGTCCACAGATTAGCTCCTACAATGAGCAGTTCTTC	CASSPQISSYNEQFF	TRBJ2-1	NA	NA	TRBV12-3/TRBV12-4
TGCGCCAGCAGCTCAGCTCCGGGACAGGCCGACGAGCAGTACTTC	CASSSAPGQADEQYF	TRBJ2-7	many	TRBD1	TRBV5-1
TGTGCCAGCAGCTTAGTGTCTAGCTACTCCTACGAGCAGTACTTC	CASSLVSSYSYEQYF	TRBJ2-7	NA	NA	TRBV7-8
TGCAGTGCTAGGCCCAGCGGGGTTGCTAAAGAGCAGTACTTC	CSARPSGVAKEQYF	TRBJ2-7	NA	TRBD2	TRBV20-1
TGCGCCAGCAGCTTTTCTAGCGGGAGGGCTCGGAATGAGCAGTTCTTC	CASSFSSGRARNEQFF	TRBJ2-1	many	TRBD2	TRBV5-1
TGTGCCAGCAGTCTACTTTATTTTCAGGGTACCACCGGGGAGCTGTTTTTT	CASSLLYFQGTTGELFF	TRBJ2-2	NA	NA	TRBV28
TGTGCCAGTTTAGCAGGGACAGGGGACCAGACCCAGTACTTC	CASLAGTGDQTQYF	TRBJ2-5	NA	TRBD1	TRBV12-3/TRBV12-4
TGCAGCGTGCGGGGGGATGGATCTGGGGCCAACGTCCTGACTTTC	CSVRGDGSGANVLTF	TRBJ2-6	once	TRBD2	TRBV29-1
TGCAGCGTCCCACCGGGACAGGGGGGCCGAGGCTACACCTTC	CSVPPGQGGRGYTF	TRBJ1-2	NA	TRBD1	TRBV29-1
TGTGCCAGCAGCTTATCCGATAATTCACCCCTCCACTTT	CASSLSDNSPLHF	TRBJ1-6	many	NA	TRBV7-6
TGCAGTGCTAGAGCGAATCCCGGGCCGGCCCACGAGCAGTACTTC	CSARANPGPAHEQYF	TRBJ2-7	few	NA	TRBV20-1